This T cell receptor beta chain stems from a study of Tregs in tolerant kidney transplant recipients. Whole-study findings and limits: Expanding Tregs on activated donor B cells appeared to best identify donor-specific TCRbeta clones.

Thawed PBMCs were FACS-sorted into unstimulated CD4+CD25+CD127- regulatory T cells, CD4+CD25- non-regulatory cells, CD4 and CD8 cells. A remark on this clone: Antigen specificity is unknown.

Some clones are missing from TCRdb's copy, which holds only in-frame ones; the method was immunoSEQ multiplex PCR. The sample lists roughly 66,000 clones; roughly 89% were seen once. V was shortened by 4 bases and J by 0 bases, with 9 bases between the two germline ends. CDR3 length: 14 residues. Looked up from germline, CDR1 is SEHNR and CDR2 is FQNEAQ (reference sequence). Source: CD8+ T cells from blood, taken before the transplant. V and J are TRBV7-9 and TRBJ1-2; D gene unclear. The clonotype originates from a human donor who received a combined kidney and bone marrow transplant. The CDR3 here is CASSSPTTNYGYTF. CDR3 nucleotides: TGTGCCAGCAGCTCACCCACTACTAACTATGGCTACACCTTC. The full variable domain, its missing parts supplied by reference TRBV7-9 and TRBJ1-2, is DTGVSQNPRHKITKRGQNVTFRCDPISEHNRLYWYRQTLGQGPEFLTYFQNEAQLEKSRLLSDRFSAERPKGSFSTLEIQRTEQGDSAMYLCASSSPTTNYGYTFGSGTRLTVV.